This is a list of T cell receptor beta chains from one sample in a study of T-cell reconstitution after alpha-beta-depleted transplantation in children. A single record per CDR3 protein comes from TCRdb applying MiXCR to the PCR reads. Seen here are about 610,000 distinct CDR3 sequences, approximately 10% observed once, and the top ten hold 4% to 5%. The sample here was PBMCs from the stem cell graft donor, taken from the stem cell graft. These receptors came from a human donor who donated a stem cell graft to a child with acute myeloid leukemia. CDR3s include the opening cysteine and the closing phenylalanine or tryptophan. Fields, in order: CDR3 protein, CDR3 DNA, J gene, D gene, V gene, clone size. The D gene is left open where the match is weak. The size entry is marked missing in some rows and otherwise reads once, few, many or a size class.

CDR3aa: CASSDGNNEQFF
CDR3nt: TGTGCCAGCAGTGACGGTAACAATGAGCAGTTCTTC
j_gene: TRBJ2-1
d_gene: NA
v_gene: TRBV2
abundance: NA

CDR3aa: CSATTSSYEQYF
CDR3nt: TGCAGTGCTACGACTTCGTCCTACGAGCAGTACTTC
j_gene: TRBJ2-7
d_gene: NA
v_gene: TRBV20-1
abundance: few

CDR3aa: CASSIDPSAEQYF
CDR3nt: TGTGCCAGCAGCATCGATCCTTCCGCCGAGCAGTACTTC
j_gene: TRBJ2-7
d_gene: NA
v_gene: TRBV5-4
abundance: NA

CDR3aa: CASSPGGAGTEAFF
CDR3nt: TGTGCCAGCAGCCCCGGGGGGGCAGGGACTGAAGCTTTCTTT
j_gene: TRBJ1-1
d_gene: NA
v_gene: TRBV11-1
abundance: many

CDR3aa: CASSENSNYGYTF
CDR3nt: TGTGCCAGCAGTGAGAACAGTAACTATGGCTACACCTTC
j_gene: TRBJ1-2
d_gene: NA
v_gene: TRBV6-4
abundance: many

CDR3aa: CASSYGEGNTEAFF
CDR3nt: TGTGCCAGCAGTTACGGCGAAGGGAACACTGAAGCTTTCTTT
j_gene: TRBJ1-1
d_gene: NA
v_gene: TRBV6-5
abundance: NA

CDR3aa: CSVEGYLPNPYEQFF
CDR3nt: TGCAGCGTTGAAGGATACCTCCCCAACCCGTATGAGCAGTTCTTC
j_gene: TRBJ2-1
d_gene: NA
v_gene: TRBV29-1
abundance: many

CDR3aa: CSARDPGRYEQYF
CDR3nt: TGCAGTGCTAGAGATCCGGGACGCTACGAGCAGTACTTC
j_gene: TRBJ2-7
d_gene: NA
v_gene: TRBV20-1
abundance: many

CDR3aa: CASSPRGRDTEAFF
CDR3nt: TGTGCCAGCAGCCCCCGGGGTCGGGACACTGAAGCTTTCTTT
j_gene: TRBJ1-1
d_gene: NA
v_gene: TRBV3-1
abundance: NA

CDR3aa: CASSATNLGTGRALARSYEQYF
CDR3nt: TGTGCCAGCAGTGCCACCAACCTTGGAACAGGAAGGGCGTTAGCTCGTTCCTACGAGCAGTACTTC
j_gene: TRBJ2-7
d_gene: NA
v_gene: TRBV25-1
abundance: few

CDR3aa: CASSLTGRRWETQYF
CDR3nt: TGTGCCAGCAGCTTGACAGGTCGGCGGTGGGAGACCCAGTACTTC
j_gene: TRBJ2-5
d_gene: NA
v_gene: TRBV7-3
abundance: NA

CDR3aa: CASTDLGFRETQYF
CDR3nt: TGTGCCAGCACCGATCTAGGTTTCAGGGAGACCCAGTACTTC
j_gene: TRBJ2-5
d_gene: NA
v_gene: TRBV12-3/TRBV12-4
abundance: NA

CDR3aa: CASSLDSTTSETQYF
CDR3nt: TGTGCCAGCAGCTTAGACAGCACGACTTCCGAGACCCAGTACTTC
j_gene: TRBJ2-5
d_gene: NA
v_gene: TRBV7-8
abundance: few

CDR3aa: CSAHRGTREQYF
CDR3nt: TGCAGTGCCCACAGAGGCACTCGCGAGCAGTACTTC
j_gene: TRBJ2-7
d_gene: NA
v_gene: TRBV20-1
abundance: NA

CDR3aa: CASSLVPWEQYF
CDR3nt: TGCGCCAGCAGCTTGGTCCCGTGGGAGCAGTACTTC
j_gene: TRBJ2-7
d_gene: NA
v_gene: TRBV5-1
abundance: many

CDR3aa: CASSGDRVASNQPQHF
CDR3nt: TGTGCCAGCAGCGGCGACAGGGTCGCTAGCAATCAGCCCCAGCATTTT
j_gene: TRBJ1-5
d_gene: TRBD1
v_gene: TRBV7-8
abundance: few

CDR3aa: CASSPRYGAQETQYF
CDR3nt: TGTGCCAGCAGCCCCCGCTATGGCGCTCAAGAGACCCAGTACTTC
j_gene: TRBJ2-5
d_gene: NA
v_gene: TRBV4-2
abundance: NA

CDR3aa: CASSDDRGPLEQYF
CDR3nt: TGCGCCAGCAGCGACGACAGGGGCCCCCTCGAGCAGTACTTC
j_gene: TRBJ2-7
d_gene: TRBD1
v_gene: TRBV5-1
abundance: NA

CDR3aa: CASSESGGPDTQYF
CDR3nt: TGTGCCAGCAGTGAATCGGGGGGCCCAGATACGCAGTATTTT
j_gene: TRBJ2-3
d_gene: NA
v_gene: TRBV25-1
abundance: few

CDR3aa: CSARAPSGGNYGYTF
CDR3nt: TGCAGTGCTAGGGCCCCGAGCGGAGGCAACTATGGCTACACCTTC
j_gene: TRBJ1-2
d_gene: NA
v_gene: TRBV20-1
abundance: few

CDR3aa: CASSSGQGVWDEQFF
CDR3nt: TGCGCCAGCAGCTCGGGACAGGGGGTGTGGGATGAGCAGTTCTTC
j_gene: TRBJ2-1
d_gene: TRBD1
v_gene: TRBV5-1
abundance: many

CDR3aa: CASKGGGEQFF
CDR3nt: TGTGCCAGCAAAGGGGGAGGTGAGCAGTTCTTC
j_gene: TRBJ2-1
d_gene: NA
v_gene: TRBV6-5
abundance: few

CDR3aa: CSVRRGFNQPQHF
CDR3nt: TGCAGCGTTCGCAGGGGCTTTAATCAGCCCCAGCATTTT
j_gene: TRBJ1-5
d_gene: NA
v_gene: TRBV29-1
abundance: many

CDR3aa: CASSLDGAFQETQYF
CDR3nt: TGTGCCAGCAGCTTAGACGGGGCGTTCCAAGAGACCCAGTACTTC
j_gene: TRBJ2-5
d_gene: NA
v_gene: TRBV7-2
abundance: NA

CDR3aa: CASSPLSGGDYEQYF
CDR3nt: TGTGCCAGCAGCCCTCTGAGCGGAGGGGACTACGAGCAGTACTTC
j_gene: TRBJ2-7
d_gene: NA
v_gene: TRBV6-1
abundance: NA